The 20 T cell receptor beta chains below come from one sample, sequenced in a study of OX40 agonist ivuxolimab in advanced cancers. Data came from immunoSEQ multiplex PCR; TCRdb stores just in-frame clones and leaves some out. Counted here are about 38,000 clones, about 83% occurring once; the ten biggest clones make up about 12%. The sample in question was CD4+ or CD8+ T cells sorted from blood, obtained in a trial of the OX40 agonist ivuxolimab. Source of these receptors: an adult with an advanced solid tumor such as melanoma, head and neck, liver or kidney cancer.

This clone was counted only a few times. The chain carries TRBV7-3 and TRBJ2-3; D gene unclear. V lost 2 bases and J lost 4, with 10 bases in between. CDR3 length equals 14 residues. Germline V gene lookup returns CDR1 SGHTA and CDR2 FQGTGA. CDR3 bases: TGTGCCAGCAGCTTATTTTCTAGGCCAGATACGCAGTATTTT. It specifies CASSLFSRPDTQYF.

This CDR3 is CASSLNGPHGGTEAFF. CDR3 DNA sequence: TGTGCCAGCAGCTTAAACGGACCGCACGGGGGGACTGAAGCTTTCTTT. The chain recombines TRBV7-3 with TRBJ1-1; tentative D call: TRBD1 (5 bases). The CDR3 spans 16 residues. V lost 1 base and J 5 bases, leaving 17 bases between the germline ends. Germline CDR1 reads SGHTA; CDR2 reads FQGTGA.

The chain links TRBV30 to TRBJ1-2; 9 bases map to TRBD1. The CDR3 totals 15 residues. V shed 3 bases, J shed 6 bases, and the junction held 11 bases outside the gene matches. Germline CDR1 reads GTSNPN; CDR2 reads SVGIG (reference sequence). The CDR3 DNA reads as TGTGCCTGGAGGTTCGGCTACGGACAGGGGAATGGCTACACCTTC. Protein product: CAWRFGYGQGNGYTF.

The sample holds one count of this clone. This rearrangement joins TRBV6-5 to TRBJ2-5; TRBD1 matches 9 bases. Gene TRBJ2-7 matches the end of the DNA better, so the J call may be wrong. The CDR3 has 15 residues. CDR1 is MNHEY and CDR2 is SVGAGI in the germline V gene. CDR3 residues: CASSYGTGGLNEQYF. In nucleotides, the CDR3 is TGTGCCAGCAGTTACGGAACAGGGGGCTTGAACGAGCAGTACTTC.

The V and J genes are TRBV5-1 and TRBJ2-5, with 8 bases lining up with TRBD1. V lost 5 bases, J lost 2 bases, and 11 bases stayed unmatched. CDR3 length equals 16 residues. The V gene's germline CDR1 is SGHRS and CDR2 YFSETQ. DNA of the CDR3: TGCGCCAGCAGACCTTCGGGAGACAGGGGACAAGAGACCCAGTACTTC. Its protein is CASRPSGDRGQETQYF. The variable domain in full, completed from reference TRBV5-1 and TRBJ2-5, reads KAGVTQTPRYLIKTRGQQVTLSCSPISGHRSVSWYQQTPGQGLQFLFEYFSETQRNKGNFPGRFSGRQFSNSRSEMNVSTLELGDSALYLCASRPSGDRGQETQYFGPGTRLLVL.

The chain couples TRBV4-2 to TRBJ1-3; 12 bases agree with TRBD1. Trimming at V came to 4 bases and at J to 0 bases, leaving 7 bases not matched to a gene. Germline CDR1 is LGHNA and CDR2 is YNFKEQ. This CDR3 has 18 amino acids. The CDR3 sequence is CASSPPGQGAPSGNTIYF. The CDR3 region has the DNA TGTGCCAGCAGCCCCCCGGGACAGGGGGCGCCCTCTGGAAACACCATATATTTT.

The chain combines TRBV14 with TRBJ2-2; D gene unclear. The germline CDR1 and CDR2 sequences are SGHDN and FVKESK. V shed 3 bases and J shed 4 bases, with 18 bases lying between them. CDR3 length equals 17 residues. This CDR3 is CASSQAWQVLGTGELFF. CDR3 DNA: TGTGCCAGCAGCCAGGCGTGGCAGGTTCTAGGCACCGGGGAGCTGTTTTTT.

V usage is TRBV10-3 and J usage is TRBJ1-2; 7 bases fit TRBD1. The CDR3 contains 14 residues. Germline CDR1 reads ENHRY; CDR2 reads SYGVKD. Trimming cost V 3 bases and J 2 bases; bases outside gene matches: 3. The CDR3 spells CAISDSGGNYGYTF. DNA for the CDR3: TGTGCCATCAGTGACTCAGGGGGGAACTATGGCTACACCTTC.

The chain uses TRBV7-9 and TRBJ2-7; TRBD1 might be the D (5 bases). The CDR3 runs to 14 residues. From germline, CDR1 is SEHNR and CDR2 FQNEAQ (reference sequence). Trimming stripped 3 bases from V and 0 bases from J, with 9 bases between. CDR3 amino acids: CASSFRANSYEQYF. The CDR3 nucleotides read TGTGCCAGCAGCTTCAGGGCAAACTCCTACGAGCAGTACTTC.

The chain combines TRBV27 with TRBJ2-5, with D uncertain. From germline, CDR1 is MNHEY and CDR2 SMNVEV (reference sequence). The CDR3 is 13 amino acids. Trimming removed 5 bases from V and 5 bases from J, with 12 bases in between. CDR3 in DNA: TGTGCCAGCAGTCTCCGGCGTGGCGAGACCCAGTACTTC. As protein: CASSLRRGETQYF.

The V and J genes are TRBV6-5 and TRBJ1-1, with D unresolved. Germline V lookup: CDR1 MNHEY, CDR2 SVGAGI. V lost 6 bases to trimming and J lost 7 bases, with 18 bases between them. This CDR3 is 14 amino acids long. The CDR3 DNA reads TGTGCCAGCAGCAGACGAGGACCTCGGGATGAAGCTTTCTTT. Encoded protein: CASSRRGPRDEAFF.

The chain recombines TRBV11-2 with TRBJ2-7; D may correspond to TRBD1 or TRBD2 (6 bases each). The CDR3 spans 17 residues. Germline assignment: CDR1 SGHAT and CDR2 FQNNGV. The V end was cut by 2 bases, the J end by 5 bases, with 22 bases between. The CDR3 loop reads CASSLTTGGTRWDEQYF. CDR3 nucleotides: TGTGCCAGCAGCTTAACGACAGGCGGGACACGGTGGGACGAGCAGTACTTC. Combining the CDR3 with reference TRBV11-2 and TRBJ2-7 gives the whole variable domain EAGVAQSPRYKIIEKRQSVAFWCNPISGHATLYWYQQILGQGPKLLIQFQNNGVVDDSQLPKDRFSAERLKGVDSTLKIQPAKLEDSAVYLCASSLTTGGTRWDEQYFGPGTRLTVT.

The chain employs TRBV5-6 and TRBJ1-1; 7 positions agree with TRBD1. The germline gives CDR1 SGHDT, CDR2 YYEEEE. The V segment lost 0 bases and the J segment 3 bases; nucleotides outside the gene matches: 2. The CDR3 is made up of 14 amino acids. CDR3 protein: CASSLVDRDTEAFF. Written as DNA, the CDR3 is TGTGCCAGCAGCTTGGTAGACAGGGACACTGAAGCTTTCTTT.

This chain links TRBV19 with TRBJ2-3, with 13 bases that match TRBD2. CDR3 size: 18 residues. V trimming: 6 bases; J trimming: 5 bases; junction bases outside the gene matches: 14. Germline V gene sequence: CDR1 LNHDA, CDR2 SQIVND (reference sequence). As DNA, the CDR3 is TGTGCCAGTAGCCCGCCCCTCGGACTAGCGGGAGTCATAGATACGCAGTATTTT. As protein: CASSPPLGLAGVIDTQYF.

This clone came up once. The genes are TRBV27 and TRBJ2-3; no clear D. The CDR3 is 13 residues long. Germline-derived CDR1 and CDR2 are MNHEY and SMNVEV (reference sequence). V lost 0 bases to trimming and J lost 7 bases, with 8 bases between them. The CDR3 reads CASSLSGPYTQYF. The DNA of the CDR3 is TGTGCCAGCAGTTTATCCGGGCCCTATACGCAGTATTTT.

The rearrangement joins TRBV5-1 to TRBJ2-5, with TRBD1 matching over 8 bases. Germline-derived CDR1 and CDR2 are SGHRS and YFSETQ. This CDR3 contains 17 residues. Losses at the gene ends were 0 bases for V and 4 bases for J; bases not matched to a gene: 11. As DNA, the CDR3 is TGCGCCAGCAGCTTGGACGTAGGGCCAGGGGGCGCAGAGACCCAGTACTTC. Amino acids: CASSLDVGPGGAETQYF.

The V and J genes are TRBV5-1 and TRBJ2-2, with 10 bases identical to TRBD1. Germline trimming cut 3 bases from V and 6 bases from J; bases unmatched to any gene: 8. Looked up from germline, CDR1 is SGHRS and CDR2 is YFSETQ. The CDR3 covers 16 residues. CDR3 sequence reads: CASSSGTGVFAGELFF. CDR3 DNA sequence: TGCGCCAGCAGCTCGGGGACAGGGGTTTTCGCCGGGGAGCTGTTTTTT.

This clone is a singleton in its sample. V usage is TRBV7-9 and J usage is TRBJ2-2; TRBD1 matches 10 bases. The trim removed 5 bases at V and 5 bases at J, leaving 5 bases unmatched. The CDR3 extends over 15 amino acids. The germline V gene encodes CDR1 SEHNR and CDR2 FQNEAQ (reference sequence). The CDR3: CASSMMGQGTGELFF. The CDR3 DNA reads as TGTGCCAGCAGCATGATGGGACAGGGGACCGGGGAGCTGTTTTTT.

The chain employs TRBV16 and TRBJ2-5; 7 nucleotides line up with TRBD1. The CDR3 has 14 residues. Unmatched junction bases numbered 2, after V lost 3 bases and J lost 1 base. Germline loops: CDR1 KGHSY, CDR2 FQNENV. CDR3 in amino acids: CASSQGDSQETQYF. The CDR3 DNA reads as TGTGCCAGCAGCCAGGGGGACAGCCAAGAGACCCAGTACTTC.

The chain recombines TRBV27 with TRBJ2-1; the D gene could be TRBD1 or TRBD2 (5 bases each). The length of the CDR3 is 15 residues. Germline CDR1 MNHEY, CDR2 SMNVEV (reference sequence). V lost 2 bases and J 9 bases, leaving 17 bases between the germline ends. The CDR3 region has the DNA TGTGCCAGCAGTTTAAGGTGGGACGTCGGAGTTGAGCAGTTCTTC. It yields the protein CASSLRWDVGVEQFF.